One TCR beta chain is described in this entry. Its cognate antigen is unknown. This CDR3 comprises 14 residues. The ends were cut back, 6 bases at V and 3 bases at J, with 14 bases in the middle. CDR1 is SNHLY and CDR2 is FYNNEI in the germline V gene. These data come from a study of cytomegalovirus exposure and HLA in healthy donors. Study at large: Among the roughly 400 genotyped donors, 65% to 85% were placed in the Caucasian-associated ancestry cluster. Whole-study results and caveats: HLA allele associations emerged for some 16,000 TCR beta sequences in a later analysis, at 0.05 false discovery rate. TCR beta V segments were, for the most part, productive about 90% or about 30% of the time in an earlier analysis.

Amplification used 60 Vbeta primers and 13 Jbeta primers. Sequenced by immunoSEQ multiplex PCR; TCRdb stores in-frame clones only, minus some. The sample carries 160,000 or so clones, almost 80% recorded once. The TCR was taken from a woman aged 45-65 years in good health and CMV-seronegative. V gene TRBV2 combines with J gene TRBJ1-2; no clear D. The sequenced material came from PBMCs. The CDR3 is CASRENSADYGYTF. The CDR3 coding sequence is TGTGCCAGCAGGGAAAACAGTGCTGACTATGGCTACACCTTC.